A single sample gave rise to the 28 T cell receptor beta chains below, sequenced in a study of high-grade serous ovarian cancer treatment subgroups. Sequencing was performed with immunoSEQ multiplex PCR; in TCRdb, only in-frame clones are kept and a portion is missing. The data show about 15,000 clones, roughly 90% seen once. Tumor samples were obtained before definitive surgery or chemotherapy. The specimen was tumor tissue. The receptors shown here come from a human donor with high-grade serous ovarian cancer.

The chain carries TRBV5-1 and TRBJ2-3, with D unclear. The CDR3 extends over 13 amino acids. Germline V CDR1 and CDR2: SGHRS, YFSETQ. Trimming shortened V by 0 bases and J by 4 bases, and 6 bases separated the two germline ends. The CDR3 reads CASSLDGSDTQYF. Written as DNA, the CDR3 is TGCGCCAGCAGCTTGGACGGGTCAGATACGCAGTATTTT. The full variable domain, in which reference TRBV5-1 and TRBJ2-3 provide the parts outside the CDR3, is KAGVTQTPRYLIKTRGQQVTLSCSPISGHRSVSWYQQTPGQGLQFLFEYFSETQRNKGNFPGRFSGRQFSNSRSEMNVSTLELGDSALYLCASSLDGSDTQYFGPGTRLTVL.

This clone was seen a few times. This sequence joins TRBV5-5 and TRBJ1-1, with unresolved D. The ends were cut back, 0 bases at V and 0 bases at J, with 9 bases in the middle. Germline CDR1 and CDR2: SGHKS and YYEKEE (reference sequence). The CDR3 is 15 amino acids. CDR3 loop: CASSLAPTMNTEAFF. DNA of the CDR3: TGTGCCAGCAGCTTGGCCCCGACAATGAACACTGAAGCTTTCTTT.

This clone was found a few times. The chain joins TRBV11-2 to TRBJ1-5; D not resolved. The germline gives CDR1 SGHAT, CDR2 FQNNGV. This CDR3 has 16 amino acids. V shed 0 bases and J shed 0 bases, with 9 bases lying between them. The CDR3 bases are TGTGCCAGCAGCTTAGAGTCGGGCAATAGCAATCAGCCCCAGCATTTT. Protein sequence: CASSLESGNSNQPQHF. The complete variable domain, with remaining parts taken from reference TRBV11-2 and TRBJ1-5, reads EAGVAQSPRYKIIEKRQSVAFWCNPISGHATLYWYQQILGQGPKLLIQFQNNGVVDDSQLPKDRFSAERLKGVDSTLKIQPAKLEDSAVYLCASSLESGNSNQPQHFGDGTRLSIL.

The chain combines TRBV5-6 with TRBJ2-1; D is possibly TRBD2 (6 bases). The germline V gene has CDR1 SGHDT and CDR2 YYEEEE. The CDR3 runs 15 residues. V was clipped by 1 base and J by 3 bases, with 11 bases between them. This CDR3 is CASSLPGVDYNEQFF. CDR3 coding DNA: TGTGCCAGCAGCTTGCCGGGGGTTGACTACAATGAGCAGTTCTTC.

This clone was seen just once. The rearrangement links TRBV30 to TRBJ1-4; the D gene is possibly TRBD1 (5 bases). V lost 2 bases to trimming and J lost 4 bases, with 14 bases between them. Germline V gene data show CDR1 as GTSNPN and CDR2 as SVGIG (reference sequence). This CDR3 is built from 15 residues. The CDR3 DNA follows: TGTGCCTGGAGTATCTCTACAGGTTATAATGAAAAACTGTTTTTT. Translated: CAWSISTGYNEKLFF.

The CDR3 sequence: CASTLPRREGRLDSPLHF. DNA of the CDR3: TGTGCCAGCACCCTTCCTCGGCGGGAGGGGCGCTTAGATTCACCCCTCCACTTT. The V gene is TRBV21-1, the J gene TRBJ1-6. TRBV21-1 is a pseudogene locus. This CDR3 spans 18 amino acids.

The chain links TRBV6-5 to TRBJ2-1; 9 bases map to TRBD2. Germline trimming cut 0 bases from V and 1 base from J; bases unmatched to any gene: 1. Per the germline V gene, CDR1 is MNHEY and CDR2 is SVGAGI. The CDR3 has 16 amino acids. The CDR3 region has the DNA TGTGCCAGCAGTTACTCTGCGGGGGGGTCCTACAATGAGCAGTTCTTC. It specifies CASSYSAGGSYNEQFF.

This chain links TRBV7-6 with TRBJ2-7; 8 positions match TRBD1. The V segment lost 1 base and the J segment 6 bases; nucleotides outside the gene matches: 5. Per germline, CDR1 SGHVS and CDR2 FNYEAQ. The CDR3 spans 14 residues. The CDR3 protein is CASSLVRQGIEQYF. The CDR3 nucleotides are TGTGCCAGCAGCTTAGTCCGACAGGGGATCGAGCAGTACTTC.

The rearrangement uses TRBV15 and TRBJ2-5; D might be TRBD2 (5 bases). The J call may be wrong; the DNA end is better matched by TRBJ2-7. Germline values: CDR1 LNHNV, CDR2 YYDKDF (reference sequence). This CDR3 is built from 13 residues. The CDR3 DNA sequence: TGTGCCACCAGCTCACGACGGGGCTACGAGCAGTACTTC. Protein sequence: CATSSRRGYEQYF.

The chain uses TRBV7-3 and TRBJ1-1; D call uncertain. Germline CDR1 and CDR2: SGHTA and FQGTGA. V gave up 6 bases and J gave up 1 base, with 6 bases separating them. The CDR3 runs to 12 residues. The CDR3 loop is CASSSENTEAFF. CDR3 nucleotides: TGTGCCAGCAGTTCTGAGAACACTGAAGCTTTCTTT.

CDR3 region: CASSLGGLGTGELFF. CDR3 coding DNA: TGTGCCAGCAGCTTGGGGGGTCTTGGCACCGGGGAGCTGTTTTTT. The chain recombines TRBV7-3 with TRBJ2-2, with D tentatively TRBD2 (6 bases). Germline V gene lookup returns CDR1 SGHTA and CDR2 FQGTGA. The CDR3 contains 15 residues. The V gene lost 3 bases and the J gene lost 4 bases, with 12 bases spanning the gap.

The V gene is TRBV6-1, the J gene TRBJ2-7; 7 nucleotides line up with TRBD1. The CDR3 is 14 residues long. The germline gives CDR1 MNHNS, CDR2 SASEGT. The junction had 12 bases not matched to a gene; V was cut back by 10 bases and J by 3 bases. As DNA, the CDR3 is TGTGCCACCCTCCCCGACAGGGCTTTCTACGAGCAGTACTTC. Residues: CATLPDRAFYEQYF.

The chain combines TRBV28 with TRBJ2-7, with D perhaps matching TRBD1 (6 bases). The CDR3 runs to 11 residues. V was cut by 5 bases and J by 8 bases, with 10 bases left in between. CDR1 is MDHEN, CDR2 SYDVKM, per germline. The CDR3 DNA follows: TGTGCCAGCAGTGCTCGGGACAAGCAGTACTTC. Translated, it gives CASSARDKQYF. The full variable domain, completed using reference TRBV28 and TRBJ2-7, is DVKVTQSSRYLVKRTGEKVFLECVQDMDHENMFWYRQDPGLGLRLIYFSYDVKMKEKGDIPEGYSVSREKKERFSLILESASTNQTSMYLCASSARDKQYFGPGTRLTVT.

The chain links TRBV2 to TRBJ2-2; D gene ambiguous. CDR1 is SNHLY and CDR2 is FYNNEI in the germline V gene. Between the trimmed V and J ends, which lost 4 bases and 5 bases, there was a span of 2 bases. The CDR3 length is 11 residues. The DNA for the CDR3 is TGTGCCAGCAGTGGGACCGGGGAGCTGTTTTTT. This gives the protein CASSGTGELFF.

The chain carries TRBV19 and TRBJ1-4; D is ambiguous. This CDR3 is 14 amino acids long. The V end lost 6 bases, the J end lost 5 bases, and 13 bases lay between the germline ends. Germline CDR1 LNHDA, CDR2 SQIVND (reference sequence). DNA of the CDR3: TGTGCCAGTAGGTCCGGGGTCTTCAATGAAAAACTGTTTTTT. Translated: CASRSGVFNEKLFF.

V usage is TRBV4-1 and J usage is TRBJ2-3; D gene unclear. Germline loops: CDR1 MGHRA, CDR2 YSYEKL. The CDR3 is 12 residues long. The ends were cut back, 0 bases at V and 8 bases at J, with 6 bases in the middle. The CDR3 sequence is CASSQDGRTQYF. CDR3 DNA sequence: TGCGCCAGCAGCCAAGACGGGCGTACGCAGTATTTT.

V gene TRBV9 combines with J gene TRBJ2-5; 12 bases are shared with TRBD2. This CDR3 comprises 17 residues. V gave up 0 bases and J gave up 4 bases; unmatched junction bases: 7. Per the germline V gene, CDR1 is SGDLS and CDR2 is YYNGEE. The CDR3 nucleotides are TGTGCCAGCAGCGTAGGCTTCGGACTAGCGGGACCAGAGACCCAGTACTTC. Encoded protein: CASSVGFGLAGPETQYF.

CDR3 residues: CASRTHGGRTDTQYF. CDR3 DNA sequence: TGTGCCAGCAGGACTCACGGGGGACGCACAGATACGCAGTATTTT. The gene calls are TRBV6-1 and TRBJ2-3; tentative D call: TRBD2 (6 bases). In germline, CDR1 is MNHNS, CDR2 SASEGT. Deletions cut 6 bases from V and 1 base from J, with 14 bases between. The length of the CDR3 is 15 residues.

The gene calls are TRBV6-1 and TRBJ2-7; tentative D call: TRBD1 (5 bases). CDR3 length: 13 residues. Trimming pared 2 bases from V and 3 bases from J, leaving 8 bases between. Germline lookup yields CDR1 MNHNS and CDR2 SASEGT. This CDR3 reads CASSETGYYEQYF. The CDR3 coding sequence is TGTGCCAGCAGTGAAACAGGATACTACGAGCAGTACTTC.

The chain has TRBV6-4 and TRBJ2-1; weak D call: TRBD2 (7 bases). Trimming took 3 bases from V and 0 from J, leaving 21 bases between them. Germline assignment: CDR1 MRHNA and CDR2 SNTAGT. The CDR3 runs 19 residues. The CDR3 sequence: CASSESFRGAKSSYNEQFF. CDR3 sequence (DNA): TGTGCCAGCAGTGAGTCTTTTCGGGGGGCCAAGAGCTCCTACAATGAGCAGTTCTTC.

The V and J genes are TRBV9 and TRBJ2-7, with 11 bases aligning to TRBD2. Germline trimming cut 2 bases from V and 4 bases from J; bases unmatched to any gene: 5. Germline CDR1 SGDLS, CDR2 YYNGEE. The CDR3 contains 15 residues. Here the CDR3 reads CASSVTGTSGYEQYF. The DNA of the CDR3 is TGTGCCAGCAGCGTGACCGGGACTAGCGGATACGAGCAGTACTTC.

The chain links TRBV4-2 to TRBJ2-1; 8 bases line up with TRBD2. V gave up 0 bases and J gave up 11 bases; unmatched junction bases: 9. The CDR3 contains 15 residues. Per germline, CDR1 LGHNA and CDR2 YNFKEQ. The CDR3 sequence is CASSQDEWSGGKQFF. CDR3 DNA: TGTGCCAGCAGCCAAGACGAGTGGAGCGGGGGTAAGCAGTTCTTC.

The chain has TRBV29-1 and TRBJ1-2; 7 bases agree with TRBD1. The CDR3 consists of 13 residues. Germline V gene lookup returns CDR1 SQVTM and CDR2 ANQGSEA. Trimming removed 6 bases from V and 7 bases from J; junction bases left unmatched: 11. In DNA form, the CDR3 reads TGCAGCGTCAAGGGACAGACCCTCACTGGCTACACCTTC. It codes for CSVKGQTLTGYTF.

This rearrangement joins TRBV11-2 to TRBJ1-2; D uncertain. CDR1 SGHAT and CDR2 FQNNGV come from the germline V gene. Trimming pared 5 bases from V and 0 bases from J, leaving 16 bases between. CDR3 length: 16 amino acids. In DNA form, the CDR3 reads TGTGCCAGCAGCCACCCAGACCGTTTACCTAACTATGGCTACACCTTC. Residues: CASSHPDRLPNYGYTF.

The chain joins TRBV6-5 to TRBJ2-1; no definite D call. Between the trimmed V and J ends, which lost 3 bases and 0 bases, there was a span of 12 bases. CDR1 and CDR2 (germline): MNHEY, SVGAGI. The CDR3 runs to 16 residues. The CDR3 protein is CASSYTLASSYNEQFF. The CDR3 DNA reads TGTGCCAGCAGTTATACTTTAGCCTCCTCCTACAATGAGCAGTTCTTC.

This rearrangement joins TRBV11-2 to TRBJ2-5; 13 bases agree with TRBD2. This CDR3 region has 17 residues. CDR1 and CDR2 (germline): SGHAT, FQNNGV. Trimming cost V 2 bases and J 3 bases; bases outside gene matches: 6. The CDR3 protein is CASSLSRLAGGKETQYF. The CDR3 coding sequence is TGTGCCAGCAGCTTAAGCAGACTAGCGGGGGGAAAAGAGACCCAGTACTTC.

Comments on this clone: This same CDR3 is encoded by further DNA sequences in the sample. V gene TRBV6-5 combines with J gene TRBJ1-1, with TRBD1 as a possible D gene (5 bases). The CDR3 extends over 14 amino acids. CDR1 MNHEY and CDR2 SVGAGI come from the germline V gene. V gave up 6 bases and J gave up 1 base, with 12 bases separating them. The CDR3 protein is CASSPYRRNTEAFF. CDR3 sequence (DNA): TGTGCCAGCAGCCCTTACAGGAGGAACACTGAAGCTTTCTTT.

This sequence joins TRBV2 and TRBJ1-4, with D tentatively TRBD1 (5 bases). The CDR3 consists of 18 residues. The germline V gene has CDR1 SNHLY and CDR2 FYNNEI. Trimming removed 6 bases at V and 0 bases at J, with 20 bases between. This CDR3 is CASSSSWGSPPTNEKLFF. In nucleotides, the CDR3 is TGTGCCAGCAGCTCGTCGTGGGGCTCCCCCCCAACTAATGAAAAACTGTTTTTT.